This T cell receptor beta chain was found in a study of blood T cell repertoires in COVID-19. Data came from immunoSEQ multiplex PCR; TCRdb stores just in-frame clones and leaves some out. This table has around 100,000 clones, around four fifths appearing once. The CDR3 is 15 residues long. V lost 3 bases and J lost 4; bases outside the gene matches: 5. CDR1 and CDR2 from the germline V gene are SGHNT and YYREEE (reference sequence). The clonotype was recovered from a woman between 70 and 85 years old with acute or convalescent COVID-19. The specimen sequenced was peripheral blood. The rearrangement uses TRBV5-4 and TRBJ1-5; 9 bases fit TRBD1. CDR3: CASSSDRGSNQPQHF. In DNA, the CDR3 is TGTGCCAGCAGCTCCGACAGGGGGTCAAATCAGCCCCAGCATTTT.